This T cell receptor (beta chain) came from a study of post-analysis software for immune sequencing data. Across the whole study: In terms of disease course, relapsing-remitting, secondary progressive and progressive-relapsing multiple sclerosis were included. General study findings and limits: Controls significantly exceeded multiple sclerosis patients in normalized Chao1 diversity. Relative to controls, patients had a few TRBV segments at higher frequency, with TRBV5-6, TRBV5-1 and TRBV20-1 among these.

Incorporated into the TCR beta cDNA libraries were unique molecular identifiers, which served to reduce PCR and sequencing biases. The authors obtained roughly 500,000 cDNA molecules from roughly 1 to 10 million T cells. One entry per CDR3 protein, called by TCRdb with MiXCR from the PCR reads. The table includes roughly 410,000 distinct CDR3 sequences, 30% to 45% detected once. This clonotype was seen more than once but under ten times. Antigen specificity is unknown. This CDR3 contains 17 residues. V was clipped by 2 bases and J by 3 bases; unmatched bases: 7. Germline V gene lookup returns CDR1 SNHLY and CDR2 FYNNEI.

The chain carries TRBV2 and TRBJ1-6; the match to TRBD1 covers 7 bases. Specimen: blood. The receptor's source is a girl between 5 and 17 years old with multiple sclerosis. The CDR3, as DNA: TGTGCCAGCAGTGAAATCGGACAGGACGTCTATAATTCACCCCTCCACTTT. Translating it yields CASSEIGQDVYNSPLHF. Together with reference TRBV2 and TRBJ1-6, the CDR3 gives the full variable domain: EPEVTQTPSHQVTQMGQEVILRCVPISNHLYFYWYRQILGQKVEFLVSFYNNEISEKSEIFDDQFSVERPDGSNFTLKIRSTKLEDSAMYFCASSEIGQDVYNSPLHFGNGTRLTVT.